The clone carrying this TCR beta chain was seen only once. This record belongs to a study of CD4 T cell repertoires in COVID-19. The method was immunoSEQ multiplex PCR; TCRdb's version includes in-frame clones alone and lacks a portion of them. The sample lists fewer than 30,000 clones; about 93% were seen once. These memory T cells were uncultured and sequenced directly after ex vivo isolation. Germline V gene sequence: CDR1 SGHAT, CDR2 FQNNGV. Germline trimming cut 5 bases from V and 8 bases from J; bases unmatched to any gene: 8. The CDR3 contains 15 residues. The chain uses TRBV11-2 and TRBJ2-1; 11 positions match TRBD2. This clonotype was obtained from a human donor who had COVID-19. This specimen consisted of circulating follicular helper CD4+ T cells (cTfh) from blood, obtained before the COVID-19 pandemic. The chain's CDR3 is CASSPIAGGFDEQFF. CDR3 nucleotides: TGTGCCAGCAGCCCTATAGCGGGGGGGTTCGATGAGCAGTTCTTC.